The present T cell receptor beta chain was sequenced within a study of blood T cells in healthy people across ages. Study results and caveats: One million T cells yielded diversity estimates that were considered underestimates.

CDR3 size: 15 residues. Deletions cut 1 base from V and 2 bases from J, with 12 bases between. Germline CDR1 MDHEN, CDR2 SYDVKM. This clonotype appeared many times. Antigen: not known. Isolated PBMCs totaled at least 6.5 million in each sample. Combining a sample-barcoded 5' primer with a J-beta primer mix, a second PCR ran for 7 to 11 cycles. There were at least 3 million CDR3-containing paired-end reads obtained from each sample. TCRdb fed the 5' RACE reads into MiXCR, producing one record per CDR3 protein. The table has 540,000 or so distinct CDR3 sequences, 20% to 30% seen once. This sample was also put to use in a study of T cells of mothers and their children. As that report states: Related mother-child pairs showed slightly, non-significantly higher overlap than unrelated pairs.

The J gene is TRBJ2-7, the V gene TRBV28; D ambiguous. Sample: blood. The receptor was derived from a boy aged 10-17 years in good health. CDR3 nucleotides: TGTGCCAGCAGTTTATTGGTTGGGTCAACCTACGAGCAGTACTTC. Encoded protein: CASSLLVGSTYEQYF.